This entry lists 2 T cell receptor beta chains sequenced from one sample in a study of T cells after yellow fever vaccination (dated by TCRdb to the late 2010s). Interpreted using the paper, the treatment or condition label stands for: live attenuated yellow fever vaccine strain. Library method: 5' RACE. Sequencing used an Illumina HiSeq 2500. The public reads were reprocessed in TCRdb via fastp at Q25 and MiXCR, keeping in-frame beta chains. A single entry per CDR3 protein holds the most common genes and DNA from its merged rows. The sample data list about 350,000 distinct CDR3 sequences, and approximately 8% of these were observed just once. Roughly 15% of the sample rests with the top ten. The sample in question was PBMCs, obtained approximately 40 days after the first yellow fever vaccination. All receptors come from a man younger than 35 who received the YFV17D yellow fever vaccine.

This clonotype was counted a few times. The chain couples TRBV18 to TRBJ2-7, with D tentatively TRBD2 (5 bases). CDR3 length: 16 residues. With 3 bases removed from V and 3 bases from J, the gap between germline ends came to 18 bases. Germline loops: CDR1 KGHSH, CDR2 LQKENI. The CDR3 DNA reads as TGTGCCAGCTCACCTCCTCTTTCGGGGAACCTCTACGAGCAGTACTTC. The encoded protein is CASSPPLSGNLYEQYF.

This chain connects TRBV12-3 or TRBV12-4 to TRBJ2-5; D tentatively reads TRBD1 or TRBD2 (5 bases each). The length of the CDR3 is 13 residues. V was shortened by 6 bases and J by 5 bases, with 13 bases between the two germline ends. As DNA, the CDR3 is TGTGCCAGCAGCAAACCGGGACGCGAGACCCAGTACTTC. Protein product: CASSKPGRETQYF.